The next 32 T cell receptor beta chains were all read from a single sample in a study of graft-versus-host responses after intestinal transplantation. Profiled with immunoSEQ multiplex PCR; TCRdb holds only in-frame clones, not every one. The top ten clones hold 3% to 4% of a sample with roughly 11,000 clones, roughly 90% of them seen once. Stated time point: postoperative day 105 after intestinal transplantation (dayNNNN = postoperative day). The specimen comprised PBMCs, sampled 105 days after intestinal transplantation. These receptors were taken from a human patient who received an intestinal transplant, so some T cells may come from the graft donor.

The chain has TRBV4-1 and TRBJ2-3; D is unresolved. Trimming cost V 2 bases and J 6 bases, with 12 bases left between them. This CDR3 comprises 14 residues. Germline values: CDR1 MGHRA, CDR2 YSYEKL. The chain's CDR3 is CASSQRRMQDTQYF. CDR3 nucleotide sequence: TGCGCCAGCAGCCAACGGCGGATGCAGGATACGCAGTATTTT.

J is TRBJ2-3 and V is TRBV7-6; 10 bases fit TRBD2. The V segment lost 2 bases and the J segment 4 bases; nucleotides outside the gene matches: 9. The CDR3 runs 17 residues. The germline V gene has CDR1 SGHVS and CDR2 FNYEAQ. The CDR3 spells CASSLSSLAGESDTQYF. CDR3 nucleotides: TGTGCCAGCAGCTTATCGAGCCTAGCGGGGGAGTCAGATACGCAGTATTTT.

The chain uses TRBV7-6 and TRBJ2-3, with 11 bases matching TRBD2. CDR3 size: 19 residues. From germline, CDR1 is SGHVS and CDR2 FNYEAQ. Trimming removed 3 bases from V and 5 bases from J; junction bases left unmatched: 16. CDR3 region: CASSLATLTSGSLGDTQYF. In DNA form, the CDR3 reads TGTGCCAGCAGCTTGGCCACCCTAACTAGCGGGAGCCTGGGAGATACGCAGTATTTT.

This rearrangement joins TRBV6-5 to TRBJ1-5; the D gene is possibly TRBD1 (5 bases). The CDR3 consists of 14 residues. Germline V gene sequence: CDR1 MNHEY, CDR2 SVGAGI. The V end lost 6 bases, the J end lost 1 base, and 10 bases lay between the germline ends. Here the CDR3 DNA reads TGTGCCAGCAGGCCTACAGGAAGCAATCAGCCCCAGCATTTT. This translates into CASRPTGSNQPQHF.

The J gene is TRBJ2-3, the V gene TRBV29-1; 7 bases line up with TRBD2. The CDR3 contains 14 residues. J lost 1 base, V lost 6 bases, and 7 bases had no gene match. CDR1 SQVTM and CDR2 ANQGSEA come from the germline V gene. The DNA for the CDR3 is TGCAGCGTCTTAGCGGGCCTCGGCACAGATACGCAGTATTTT. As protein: CSVLAGLGTDTQYF.

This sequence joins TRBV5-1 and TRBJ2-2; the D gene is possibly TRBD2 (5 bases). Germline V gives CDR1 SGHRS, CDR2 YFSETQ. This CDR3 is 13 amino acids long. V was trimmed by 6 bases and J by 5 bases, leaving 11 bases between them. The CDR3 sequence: CASTPGVTGELFF. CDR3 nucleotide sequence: TGCGCCAGCACCCCCGGGGTGACCGGGGAGCTGTTTTTT.

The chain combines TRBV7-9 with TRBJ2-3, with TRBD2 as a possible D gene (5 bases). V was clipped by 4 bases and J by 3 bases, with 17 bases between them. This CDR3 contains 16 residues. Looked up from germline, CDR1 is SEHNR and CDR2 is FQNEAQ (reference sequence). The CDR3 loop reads CASSSYGVERTDTQYF. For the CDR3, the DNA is TGTGCCAGCAGCTCCTACGGGGTGGAGCGGACAGATACGCAGTATTTT.

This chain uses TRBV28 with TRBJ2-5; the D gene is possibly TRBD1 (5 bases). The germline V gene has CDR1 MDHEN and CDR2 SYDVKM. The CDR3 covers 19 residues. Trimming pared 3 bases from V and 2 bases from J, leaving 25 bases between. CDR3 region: CASSFPDGQGSSFQETQYF. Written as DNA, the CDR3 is TGTGCCAGCAGTTTTCCGGATGGGCAGGGTTCGTCCTTTCAAGAGACCCAGTACTTC. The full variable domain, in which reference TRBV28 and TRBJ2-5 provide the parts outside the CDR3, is DVKVTQSSRYLVKRTGEKVFLECVQDMDHENMFWYRQDPGLGLRLIYFSYDVKMKEKGDIPEGYSVSREKKERFSLILESASTNQTSMYLCASSFPDGQGSSFQETQYFGPGTRLLVL.

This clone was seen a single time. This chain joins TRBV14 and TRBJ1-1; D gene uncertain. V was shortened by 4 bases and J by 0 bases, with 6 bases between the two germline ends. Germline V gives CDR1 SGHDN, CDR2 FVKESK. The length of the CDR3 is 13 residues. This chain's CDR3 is CASSPSMNTEAFF. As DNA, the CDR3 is TGTGCCAGCAGCCCGTCCATGAACACTGAAGCTTTCTTT.

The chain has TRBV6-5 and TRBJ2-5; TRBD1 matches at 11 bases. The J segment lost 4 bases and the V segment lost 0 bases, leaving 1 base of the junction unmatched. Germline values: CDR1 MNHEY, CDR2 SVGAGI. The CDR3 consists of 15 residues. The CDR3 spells CASSYSGTGGETQYF. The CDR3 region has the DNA TGTGCCAGCAGTTACTCCGGGACAGGGGGAGAGACCCAGTACTTC.

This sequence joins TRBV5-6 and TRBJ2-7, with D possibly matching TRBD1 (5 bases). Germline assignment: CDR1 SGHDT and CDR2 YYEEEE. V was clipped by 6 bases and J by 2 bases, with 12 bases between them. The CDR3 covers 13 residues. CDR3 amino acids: CASNSQGPYEQYF. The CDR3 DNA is TGTGCCAGCAACTCCCAGGGCCCCTACGAGCAGTACTTC. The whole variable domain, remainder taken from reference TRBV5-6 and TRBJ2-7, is DAGVTQSPTHLIKTRGQQVTLRCSPKSGHDTVSWYQQALGQGPQFIFQYYEEEERQRGNFPDRFSGHQFPNYSSELNVNALLLGDSALYLCASNSQGPYEQYFGPGTRLTVT.

CDR3 DNA sequence: TGCGCCAGCAGCCAAGATTCGGGGGGCAAAACAGATACGCAGTATTTT. It specifies CASSQDSGGKTDTQYF. The genes are TRBV4-1 and TRBJ2-3; possibly TRBD2 for D (7 bases). The CDR3 covers 16 residues. V gave up 0 bases and J gave up 3 bases, with 13 bases separating them. Germline V gene sequence: CDR1 MGHRA, CDR2 YSYEKL.

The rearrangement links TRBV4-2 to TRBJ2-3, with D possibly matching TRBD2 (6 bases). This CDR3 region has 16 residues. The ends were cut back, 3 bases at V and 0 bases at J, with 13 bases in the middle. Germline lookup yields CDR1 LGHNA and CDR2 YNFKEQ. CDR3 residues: CASSHPSVSSTDTQYF. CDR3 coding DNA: TGTGCCAGCAGCCACCCTAGCGTTTCTAGCACAGATACGCAGTATTTT.

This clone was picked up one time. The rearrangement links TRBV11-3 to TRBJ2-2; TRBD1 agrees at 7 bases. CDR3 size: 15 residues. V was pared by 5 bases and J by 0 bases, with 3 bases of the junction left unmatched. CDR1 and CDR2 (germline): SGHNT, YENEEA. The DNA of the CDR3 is TGTGCCAGCAGCCCTGGACAGGCGAACACCGGGGAGCTGTTTTTT. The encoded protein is CASSPGQANTGELFF.

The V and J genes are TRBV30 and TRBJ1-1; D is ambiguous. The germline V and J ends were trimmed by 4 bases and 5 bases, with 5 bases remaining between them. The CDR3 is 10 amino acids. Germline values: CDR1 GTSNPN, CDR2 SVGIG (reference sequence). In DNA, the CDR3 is TGTGCCTGGATAGGGACTGAAGCTTTCTTT. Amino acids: CAWIGTEAFF.

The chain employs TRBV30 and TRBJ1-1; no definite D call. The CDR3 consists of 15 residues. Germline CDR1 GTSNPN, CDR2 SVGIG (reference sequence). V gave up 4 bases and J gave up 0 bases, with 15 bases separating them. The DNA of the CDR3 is TGTGCCTGGAACAAGGCATCTAAAATGAACACTGAAGCTTTCTTT. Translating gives CAWNKASKMNTEAFF.

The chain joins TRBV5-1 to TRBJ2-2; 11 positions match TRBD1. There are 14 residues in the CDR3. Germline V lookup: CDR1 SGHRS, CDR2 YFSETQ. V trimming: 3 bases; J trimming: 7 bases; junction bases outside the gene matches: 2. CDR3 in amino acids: CASSWTGGDGELFF. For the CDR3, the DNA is TGCGCCAGCAGCTGGACAGGGGGCGACGGGGAGCTGTTTTTT.

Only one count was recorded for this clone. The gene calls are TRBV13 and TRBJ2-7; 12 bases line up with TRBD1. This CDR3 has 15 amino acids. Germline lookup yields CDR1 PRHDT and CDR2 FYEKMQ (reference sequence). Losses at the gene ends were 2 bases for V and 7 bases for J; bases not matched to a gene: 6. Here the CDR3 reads CASSLWDRGPREQYF. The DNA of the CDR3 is TGTGCCAGCAGCTTATGGGACAGGGGGCCAAGGGAGCAGTACTTC.

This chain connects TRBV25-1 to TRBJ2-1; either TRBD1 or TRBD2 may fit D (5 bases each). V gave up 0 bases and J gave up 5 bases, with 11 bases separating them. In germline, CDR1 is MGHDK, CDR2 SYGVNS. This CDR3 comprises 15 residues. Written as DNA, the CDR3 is TGTGCCAGCAGTGAATATCGGGACGGGAACAATGAGCAGTTCTTC. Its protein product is CASSEYRDGNNEQFF.

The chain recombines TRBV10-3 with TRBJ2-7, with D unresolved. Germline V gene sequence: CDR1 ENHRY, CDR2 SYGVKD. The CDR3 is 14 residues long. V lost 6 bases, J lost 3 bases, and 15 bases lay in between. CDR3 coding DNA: TGTGCCATCAGAACAACAGATTCCAGCTACGAGCAGTACTTC. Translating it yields CAIRTTDSSYEQYF.

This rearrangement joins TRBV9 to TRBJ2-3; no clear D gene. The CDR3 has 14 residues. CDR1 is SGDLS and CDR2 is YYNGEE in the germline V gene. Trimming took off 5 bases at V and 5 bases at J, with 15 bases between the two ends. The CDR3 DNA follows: TGTGCCAGCAGTCCCTCCCAAATTTTAGATACGCAGTATTTT. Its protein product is CASSPSQILDTQYF.

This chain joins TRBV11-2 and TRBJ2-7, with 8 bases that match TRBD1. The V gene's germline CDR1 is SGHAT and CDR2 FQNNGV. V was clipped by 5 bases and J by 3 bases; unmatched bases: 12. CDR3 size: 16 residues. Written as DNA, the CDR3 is TGTGCCAGCAGCGTTCTGTCTGGGACAGGAGTCTACGAGCAGTACTTC. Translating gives CASSVLSGTGVYEQYF.

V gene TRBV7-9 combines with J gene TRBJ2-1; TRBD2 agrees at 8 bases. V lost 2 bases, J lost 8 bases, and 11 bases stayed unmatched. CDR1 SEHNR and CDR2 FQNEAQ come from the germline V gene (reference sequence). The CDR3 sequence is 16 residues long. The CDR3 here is CASSLLAGGALYEQFF. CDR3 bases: TGTGCCAGCAGCTTATTAGCCGGGGGGGCTCTCTATGAGCAGTTCTTC.

The CDR3 loop is CASSLSGNYGYTF. In DNA, the CDR3 is TGCGCCAGCAGCTTGTCAGGGAACTATGGCTACACCTTC. V gene TRBV5-1 combines with J gene TRBJ1-2, with D tentatively TRBD1 (5 bases). Germline V gene data show CDR1 as SGHRS and CDR2 as YFSETQ. The CDR3 is made up of 13 amino acids. The ends were cut back, 1 base at V and 2 bases at J, with 6 bases in the middle. The full variable domain, completed using reference TRBV5-1 and TRBJ1-2, is KAGVTQTPRYLIKTRGQQVTLSCSPISGHRSVSWYQQTPGQGLQFLFEYFSETQRNKGNFPGRFSGRQFSNSRSEMNVSTLELGDSALYLCASSLSGNYGYTFGSGTRLTVV.

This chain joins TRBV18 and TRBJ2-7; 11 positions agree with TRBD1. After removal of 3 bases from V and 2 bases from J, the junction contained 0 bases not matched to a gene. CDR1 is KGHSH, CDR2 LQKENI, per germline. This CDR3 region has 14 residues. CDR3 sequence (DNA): TGTGCCAGCTCACCGGGACAGGGGGCCTACGAGCAGTACTTC. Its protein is CASSPGQGAYEQYF.

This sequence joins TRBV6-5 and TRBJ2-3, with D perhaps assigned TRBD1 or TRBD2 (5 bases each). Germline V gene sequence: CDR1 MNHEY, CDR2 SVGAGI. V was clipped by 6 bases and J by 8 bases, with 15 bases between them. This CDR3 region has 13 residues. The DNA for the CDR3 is TGTGCCAGCAGGCGTTATGGGGCGGGTACGCAGTATTTT. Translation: CASRRYGAGTQYF.

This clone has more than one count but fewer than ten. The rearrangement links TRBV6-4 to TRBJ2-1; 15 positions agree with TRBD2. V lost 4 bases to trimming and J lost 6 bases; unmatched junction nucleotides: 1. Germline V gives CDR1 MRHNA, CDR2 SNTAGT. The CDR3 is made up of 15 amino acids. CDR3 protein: CASSGTSGGANEQFF. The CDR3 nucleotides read TGTGCCAGCAGTGGGACTAGCGGGGGGGCCAATGAGCAGTTCTTC.

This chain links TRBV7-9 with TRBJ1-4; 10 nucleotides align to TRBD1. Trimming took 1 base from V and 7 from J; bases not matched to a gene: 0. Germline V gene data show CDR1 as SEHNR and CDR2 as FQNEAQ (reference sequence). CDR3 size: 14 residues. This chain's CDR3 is CASSLGTGGEKLFF. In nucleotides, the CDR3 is TGTGCCAGCAGCTTAGGGACAGGGGGTGAAAAACTGTTTTTT.

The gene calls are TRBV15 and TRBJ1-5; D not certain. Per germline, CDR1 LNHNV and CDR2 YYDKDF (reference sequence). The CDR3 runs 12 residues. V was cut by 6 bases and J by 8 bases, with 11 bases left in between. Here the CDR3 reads CATRALREPQHF. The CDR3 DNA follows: TGTGCCACCAGGGCCCTTAGGGAGCCCCAGCATTTT.

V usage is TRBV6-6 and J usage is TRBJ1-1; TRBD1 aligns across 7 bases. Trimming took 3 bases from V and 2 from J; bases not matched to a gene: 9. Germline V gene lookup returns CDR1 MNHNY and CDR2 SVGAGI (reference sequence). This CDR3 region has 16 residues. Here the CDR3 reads CASSYRLGQLNTEAFF. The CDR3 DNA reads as TGTGCCAGCAGTTATAGGTTGGGACAGCTTAACACTGAAGCTTTCTTT.

The CDR3 DNA reads TGTGCCAGCAGTTACCGGGGGGAGTGGGATACGCAGTATTTT. This sequence encodes CASSYRGEWDTQYF. The chain links TRBV6-5 to TRBJ2-3; 7 bases fit TRBD2. J lost 6 bases, V lost 2 bases, and 5 bases had no gene match. From germline, CDR1 is MNHEY and CDR2 SVGAGI. The length of the CDR3 is 14 residues.

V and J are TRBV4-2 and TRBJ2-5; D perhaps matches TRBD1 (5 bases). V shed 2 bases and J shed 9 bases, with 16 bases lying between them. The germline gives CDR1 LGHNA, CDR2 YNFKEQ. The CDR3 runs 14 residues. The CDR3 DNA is TGTGCCAGCAGCCAATTTAGTAGGTGGGGCCCCCAGTACTTC. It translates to CASSQFSRWGPQYF.